Each of the 4 T cell receptor beta chains below was sequenced from the same sample in a study of OX40 agonist ivuxolimab in advanced cancers. The table came from immunoSEQ multiplex PCR; TCRdb's copy has only in-frame clones and leaves some out. The sample comprises roughly 45,000 clones, 80% to 90% of which are singletons, and less than 3.5% rests with the top ten. Sequences were derived from CD4+ or CD8+ T cells sorted from blood, sampled in a trial of the OX40 agonist ivuxolimab. The receptors were sampled from an adult with an advanced solid tumor such as melanoma, head and neck, liver or kidney cancer.

The V call is TRBV7-2, the J call TRBJ1-1; a possible D gene is TRBD1 (5 bases). The CDR3 is 14 residues long. Trimming cost V 2 bases and J 10 bases, with 17 bases left between them. Per germline, CDR1 SGHTA and CDR2 FQGNSA. This CDR3 reads CASSLSGDQKGAFF. In nucleotides, the CDR3 is TGTGCCAGCAGCTTATCGGGGGATCAAAAAGGAGCTTTCTTT.

The CDR3 spells CASSTYQETQYF. CDR3 in DNA: TGTGCCAGCAGCACATACCAAGAGACCCAGTACTTC. The chain links TRBV7-2 to TRBJ2-5; no firm D call. Germline V gene data show CDR1 as SGHTA and CDR2 as FQGNSA. This CDR3 has 12 residues. Trimming took 5 bases from V and 0 from J, leaving 4 bases between them.

This chain links TRBV28 with TRBJ1-1; perhaps TRBD1 as D (5 bases). Between the trimmed V and J ends, which lost 6 bases and 3 bases, there was a span of 14 bases. The CDR3 totals 14 residues. Looked up from germline, CDR1 is MDHEN and CDR2 is SYDVKM. CDR3 amino acids: CASSGGRVYTEAFF. For the CDR3, the DNA is TGTGCCAGCAGCGGGGGACGGGTTTACACTGAAGCTTTCTTT.

V is TRBV7-2 and J is TRBJ2-3; no clear D gene. Germline lookup yields CDR1 SGHTA and CDR2 FQGNSA. V was clipped by 5 bases and J by 6 bases, with 9 bases between them. This CDR3 region has 12 residues. The CDR3, as DNA: TGTGCCAGCAGCCAGGCGCGGGATACGCAGTATTTT. Translated, it gives CASSQARDTQYF.